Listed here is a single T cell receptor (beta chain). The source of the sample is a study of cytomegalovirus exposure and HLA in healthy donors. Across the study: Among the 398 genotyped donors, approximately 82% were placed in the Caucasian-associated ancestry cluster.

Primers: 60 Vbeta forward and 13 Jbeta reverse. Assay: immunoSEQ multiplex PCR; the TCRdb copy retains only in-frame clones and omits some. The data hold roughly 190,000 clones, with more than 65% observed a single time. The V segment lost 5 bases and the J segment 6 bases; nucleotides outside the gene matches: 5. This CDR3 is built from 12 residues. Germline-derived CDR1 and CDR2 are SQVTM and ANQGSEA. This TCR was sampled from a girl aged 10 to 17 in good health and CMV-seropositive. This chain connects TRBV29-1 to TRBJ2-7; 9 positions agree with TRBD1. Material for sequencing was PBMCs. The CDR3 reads CSVPGTGLEQYF. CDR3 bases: TGCAGCGTTCCGGGGACAGGGCTCGAGCAGTACTTC.